This T cell receptor (beta chain) stems from a study of cytomegalovirus exposure and HLA in healthy donors. As for the study in general: In an early release, HLA-typed donors contributed approximately 82 million unique TCR sequences.

Among the donors, all were healthy bone marrow donors. Germline V lookup: CDR1 SGDLS, CDR2 YYNGEE. J gave up 8 bases and V 1 base, and 12 bases lay outside the gene matches. The CDR3 has 17 residues. The study, taken as a whole, reports: The study found most TCR sequences rare, yet found some public TCRs in many donors. An analysis done earlier found most TCR beta V segments productive about 90% or about 30% of the time.

13 Jbeta primers and 60 Vbeta primers were used for the PCR. Here immunoSEQ multiplex PCR was the method, and the copy in TCRdb shows in-frame clones only, minus some. Found here are some 190,000 clones, roughly 78% of them singletons; the top ten hold 1.9%. As concerns this clone: What it binds is not known.

The rearrangement links TRBV9 to TRBJ1-4; 9 positions match TRBD1. The clonotype comes from a woman in her 30s in good health and CMV-seronegative. Sequencing input: PBMCs. The CDR3 sequence is CASSVHRGRLEDEKLFF. The CDR3 coding sequence is TGTGCCAGCAGCGTACACAGGGGGCGGCTAGAGGACGAAAAACTGTTTTTT.